These T cell receptor beta chains were read from a single sample in a study of T cell responses to AZD1222 COVID-19 vaccine. Measured with immunoSEQ multiplex PCR; TCRdb has only the in-frame clones, and not every one. The sample contains under 130,000 clones, around 92% of which appear only once. The starting material was peripheral blood, obtained on day 0 of AZD1222 vaccination. These receptor sequences come from an adult in good health. Both conserved end residues are part of each CDR3. A D gene is named only where the DNA matches it firmly. Size is stated for part of the rows, as once, few or many counts, or as a class when the clone is expanded.

j_call clone_size d_call v_call cdr3_aa cdr3_nt
TRBJ2-2 NA NA TRBV3-1/TRBV3-2 CASSQGGAGVTGELFF TGTGCCAGCAGCCAAGGAGGAGCAGGAGTCACCGGGGAGCTGTTTTTT
TRBJ2-2 once NA TRBV28 CASSLRGRKTGELFF TGTGCCAGCAGTTTACGAGGGAGGAAAACCGGGGAGCTGTTTTTT
TRBJ2-3 NA NA TRBV27 CASSLGSLDTQYF TGTGCCAGCAGCCTAGGCTCCCTAGATACGCAGTATTTT
TRBJ2-1 NA NA TRBV7-2 CASSLGLNNEQFF TGTGCCAGCAGCTTAGGACTAAACAATGAGCAGTTCTTC
TRBJ2-7 NA NA TRBV7-3 CAIRPRDSSYEQYF TGTGCCATCCGCCCCCGGGACTCATCCTACGAGCAGTACTTC
TRBJ1-1 NA NA TRBV10-3 CAITQKLGNTEAFF TGTGCCATCACCCAAAAGTTGGGGAACACTGAAGCTTTCTTT
TRBJ1-5 NA NA TRBV5-6 CASSLRDSTQPQHF TGTGCCAGCAGCTTGCGGGACTCCACTCAGCCCCAGCATTTT
TRBJ2-7 NA TRBD1 TRBV6-5 CASKTGILTYEQYF TGTGCCAGCAAGACAGGGATTCTTACCTACGAGCAGTACTTC
TRBJ1-4 NA NA TRBV7-9 CASSLDGGGNEKLFF TGTGCCAGCAGCTTAGACGGCGGTGGAAATGAAAAACTGTTTTTT
TRBJ1-6 few NA TRBV4-1 CASSQETTAINSPLHF TGCGCCAGCAGCCAAGAAACGACAGCCATTAATTCACCCCTCCACTTT
TRBJ2-5 few NA TRBV24-1 CATSVVGQGKETQYF TGTGCCACCAGTGTAGTAGGGCAGGGGAAAGAGACCCAGTACTTC
TRBJ2-1 NA TRBD1 TRBV7-7 CASSLDRAAEQFF TGTGCCAGCAGCTTGGACAGGGCTGCTGAGCAGTTCTTC
TRBJ1-5 NA NA TRBV3-1/TRBV3-2 CASSQGPQPQHF TGTGCCAGCAGCCAAGGTCCACAGCCCCAGCATTTT
TRBJ1-3 NA NA TRBV18 CASSPSPDGNTIYF TGTGCCAGCTCACCATCGCCTGATGGAAACACCATATATTTT
TRBJ1-5 NA NA TRBV19 CATDRQGQPQHF TGTGCCACCGACCGCCAAGGCCAGCCCCAGCATTTT
TRBJ2-3 NA TRBD1 TRBV30 CACRPQGASDTQYF TGTGCCTGTCGACCCCAGGGGGCCTCAGATACGCAGTATTTT
TRBJ2-5 NA NA TRBV4-3 CASSQSLVSTETQYF TGCGCCAGCAGCCAATCCCTAGTGTCCACAGAGACCCAGTACTTC
TRBJ2-7 NA NA TRBV21-1 CASSKVEVMERVYEQYF TGTGCCAGCAGCAAAGTCGAGGTCATGGAAAGGGTCTACGAGCAGTACTTC
TRBJ2-5 few NA TRBV7-2 CASSPYRETQYF TGTGCCAGCAGCCCATACCGGGAGACCCAGTACTTC
TRBJ1-4 once TRBD1 TRBV9 CASSVTPDRAEKLFF TGTGCCAGCAGCGTTACTCCGGACAGGGCTGAAAAACTGTTTTTT
TRBJ2-3 once NA TRBV7-2 CATSSGEGGRDTQYF TGTGCCACTTCGTCGGGAGAGGGGGGGAGAGATACGCAGTATTTT
TRBJ1-5 NA NA TRBV28 CASSIRGRGDNQPQHF TGTGCCAGCAGTATACGGGGACGAGGTGACAATCAGCCCCAGCATTTT
TRBJ1-2 once NA TRBV5-8 CASSLGAGGYTF TGTGCCAGCAGCTTGGGGGCGGGTGGCTACACCTTC
TRBJ2-1 NA NA TRBV4-2 CASSQAGHNEQFF TGTGCCAGCAGCCAAGCCGGCCACAATGAGCAGTTCTTC
TRBJ1-3 NA NA TRBV9 CASSVGTVLMGNTIYF TGTGCCAGCAGCGTAGGGACAGTCTTAATGGGAAACACCATATATTTT
TRBJ1-5 NA NA TRBV19 CASSIPGSSNQPQHF TGTGCCAGTAGTATCCCCGGCAGTAGCAATCAGCCCCAGCATTTT
TRBJ1-2 NA NA TRBV2 CASSEAGNSGYYGYTF TGTGCCAGCAGTGAAGCGGGGAACAGCGGGTACTATGGCTACACCTTC
TRBJ1-2 once NA TRBV28 CASSLHIAEGGYTF TGTGCCAGCAGTCTTCACATTGCGGAGGGTGGCTACACCTTC
TRBJ1-3 few NA TRBV5-1 CASSEENTIYF TGCGCCAGCAGCGAGGAAAACACCATATATTTT
TRBJ2-1 once TRBD2 TRBV6-1 CASSEVGGSHSYNEQFF TGTGCCAGCAGTGAAGTGGGGGGGAGTCACTCCTACAATGAGCAGTTCTTC
TRBJ1-6 NA NA TRBV5-1 CASSLRADNSPLHF TGCGCCAGCAGCCTTCGGGCAGATAATTCACCCCTCCACTTT
TRBJ1-1 few NA TRBV6-5 CASTEVENTEAFF TGTGCCAGCACCGAGGTGGAGAACACTGAAGCTTTCTTT
TRBJ2-2 NA NA TRBV30 CAWRWGRNTGELFF TGTGCCTGGAGATGGGGGAGGAACACCGGGGAGCTGTTTTTT
TRBJ1-5 NA NA TRBV28 CASSLPTQGPQHF TGTGCCAGCAGTTTACCTACTCAGGGGCCCCAGCATTTT
TRBJ2-1 NA NA TRBV19 CASSTLNEQFF TGTGCCAGTAGTACTTTAAATGAGCAGTTCTTC
TRBJ1-2 NA NA TRBV28 CVGGTRGGHGYTF TGTGTAGGGGGGACCCGCGGGGGCCACGGCTACACCTTC
TRBJ2-2 NA TRBD1 TRBV28 CASSPTGVTGELFF TGTGCCAGCAGCCCGACAGGGGTCACCGGGGAGCTGTTTTTT
TRBJ2-2 NA TRBD2 TRBV9 CASSGIGTSGRLTGELFF TGTGCCAGCAGCGGGATAGGGACTAGCGGGAGACTCACCGGGGAGCTGTTTTTT
TRBJ1-1 NA NA TRBV27 CASSFGGARMNTEAFF TGTGCCAGCAGTTTCGGGGGGGCTAGGATGAACACTGAAGCTTTCTTT
TRBJ2-6 NA NA TRBV4-1 CASSPGEGPHSECSGANVLTF TGCGCCAGCAGCCCAGGGGAGGGGCCGCATTCAGAGTGCTCTGGGGCCAACGTCCTGACTTTC
TRBJ2-1 NA NA TRBV3-1/TRBV3-2 CASSQVNNEQFF TGTGCCAGCAGCCAAGTAAACAATGAGCAGTTCTTC
TRBJ2-7 NA NA TRBV3-1/TRBV3-2 CASSPFSGAGERIYEQYF TGTGCCAGCAGCCCCTTCTCCGGGGCCGGTGAGCGAATCTACGAGCAGTACTTC
TRBJ2-1 NA TRBD1 TRBV5-1 CASFQTGGTYNEQFF TGCGCCAGCTTTCAGACAGGGGGCACCTACAATGAGCAGTTCTTC
TRBJ2-7 NA TRBD1 TRBV28 CASRVRPGQGGYEQYF TGTGCCAGTAGAGTTAGACCGGGACAGGGGGGATACGAGCAGTACTTC
TRBJ2-7 once NA TRBV28 CASSQQWEQYF TGTGCCAGCAGCCAGCAGTGGGAGCAGTACTTC
TRBJ2-2 NA NA TRBV2 CASSELVSGELFF TGTGCCAGCAGTGAGCTGGTTTCCGGGGAGCTGTTTTTT
TRBJ2-7 NA NA TRBV2 CASSVRGTLGEQYF TGTGCCAGCAGTGTAAGAGGGACCCTCGGCGAGCAGTACTTC
TRBJ2-1 NA TRBD2 TRBV24-1 CATSETGTSGRAQFF TGTGCCACCAGTGAAACCGGGACTAGCGGGAGGGCCCAGTTCTTC
TRBJ2-2 NA NA TRBV9 CASSVGPIGGELFF TGTGCCAGCAGCGTAGGGCCTATCGGGGGGGAGCTGTTTTTT
TRBJ2-2 NA NA TRBV29-1 CSVIGGIHTGELFF TGCAGCGTAATTGGGGGGATACACACCGGGGAGCTGTTTTTT
TRBJ1-6 few TRBD1 TRBV28 CASGPGPGTGLTLHF TGTGCCAGCGGGCCCGGCCCCGGGACAGGCCTTACCCTCCACTTT